The T cell receptor (beta chain) described here comes from a study of CD8+CD57+ T cells in acquired aplastic anemia. Study-level background: DNA recovered from sorted CD4+ and CD8+ cells had a mean of about 3 ug. General study points: CD8+ Simpson's diversity in patients was not significantly different from that in controls. Researchers report that around 30 CD8+ CDR3 sequences appeared in both patients and controls.

Patients who underwent sequencing had shown CD8+CD57+ cell expansion by flow cytometry. Remarks on this clonotype: Its antigen is currently unknown. One end of the junction does not line up with germline, which may come from a read error.

CDR1 and CDR2 from the germline V gene are MGHDK and SYGVNS. The CDR3 runs to 15 residues. CDR3 and TCR beta VDJ profiling relied on genomic DNA as the template. MiXCR, run by TCRdb on the reads, gives a single entry per CDR3 protein. The sample records approximately 190,000 distinct CDR3 sequences, nearly 50% being singletons. Source material: sorted CD4+, CD8+, or CD8+CD57+ T cells (not recorded which) from PBMCs. The clonotype comes from a human donor with aplastic anemia. The rearrangement links TRBV25-1 to TRBJ1-1, with D possibly matching TRBD1 (6 bases). The CDR3 sequence is CASSESQGINTEAFF. CDR3 in DNA: TGTGCCAGCAGTGAATCGCAGGGGATAAACACTGAGGCTTTCTTT.